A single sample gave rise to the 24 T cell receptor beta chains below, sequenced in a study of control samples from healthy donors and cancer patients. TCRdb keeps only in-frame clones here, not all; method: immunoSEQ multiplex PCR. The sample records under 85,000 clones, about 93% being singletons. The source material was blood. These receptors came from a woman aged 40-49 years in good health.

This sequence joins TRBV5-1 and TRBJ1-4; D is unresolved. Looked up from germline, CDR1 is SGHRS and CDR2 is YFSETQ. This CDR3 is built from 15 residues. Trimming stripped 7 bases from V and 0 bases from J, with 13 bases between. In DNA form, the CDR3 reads TGCGCCAGCTCCGGTAGGGATGCAACTAATGAAAAACTGTTTTTT. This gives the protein CASSGRDATNEKLFF.

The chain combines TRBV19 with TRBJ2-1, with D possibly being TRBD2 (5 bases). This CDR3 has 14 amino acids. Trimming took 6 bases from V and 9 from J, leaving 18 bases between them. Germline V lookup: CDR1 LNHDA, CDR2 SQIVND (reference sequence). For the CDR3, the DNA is TGTGCCAGTAGCGTGCCTAGCCTCTTCCGTGAGCAGTTCTTC. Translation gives CASSVPSLFREQFF.

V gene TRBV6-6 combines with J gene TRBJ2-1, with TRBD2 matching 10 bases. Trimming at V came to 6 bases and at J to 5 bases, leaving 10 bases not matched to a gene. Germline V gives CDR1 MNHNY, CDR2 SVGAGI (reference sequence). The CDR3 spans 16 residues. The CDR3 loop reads CASRALGLAANNEQFF. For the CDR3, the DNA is TGTGCCAGCAGGGCTTTAGGACTAGCGGCAAACAATGAGCAGTTCTTC.

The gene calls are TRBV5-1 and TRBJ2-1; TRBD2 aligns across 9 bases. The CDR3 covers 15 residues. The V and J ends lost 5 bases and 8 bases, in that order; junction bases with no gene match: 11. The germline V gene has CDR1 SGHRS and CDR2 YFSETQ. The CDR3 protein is CASRSSGGPLDEQFF. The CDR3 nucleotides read TGCGCCAGCAGAAGTAGCGGGGGACCTCTCGATGAGCAGTTCTTC.

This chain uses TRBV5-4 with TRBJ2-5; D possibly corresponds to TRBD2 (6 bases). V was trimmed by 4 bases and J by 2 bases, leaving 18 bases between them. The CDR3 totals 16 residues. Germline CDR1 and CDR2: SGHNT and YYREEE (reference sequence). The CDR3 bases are TGTGCCAGCAGCCCGAATCTAGCGTTTCCTCAAGAGACCCAGTACTTC. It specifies CASSPNLAFPQETQYF.

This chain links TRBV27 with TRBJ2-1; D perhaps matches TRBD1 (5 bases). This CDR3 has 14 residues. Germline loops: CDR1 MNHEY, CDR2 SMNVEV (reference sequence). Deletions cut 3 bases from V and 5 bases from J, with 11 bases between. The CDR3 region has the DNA TGTGCCAGCAGTTTGCTGGGGCCCCACAATGAGCAGTTCTTC. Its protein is CASSLLGPHNEQFF.

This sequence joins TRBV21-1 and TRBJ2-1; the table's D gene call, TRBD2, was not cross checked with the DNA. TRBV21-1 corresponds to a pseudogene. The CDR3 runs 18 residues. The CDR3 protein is CASSATMDPSGLYNEQFF. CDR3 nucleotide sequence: TGTGCCAGCAGCGCTACGATGGATCCTAGCGGATTGTACAATGAGCAGTTCTTC.

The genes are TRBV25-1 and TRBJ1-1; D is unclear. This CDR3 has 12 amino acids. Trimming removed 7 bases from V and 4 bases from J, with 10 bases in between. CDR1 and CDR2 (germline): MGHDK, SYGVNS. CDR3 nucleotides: TGTGCCAGCACCCGAGTCGGCACTGAAGCTTTCTTT. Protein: CASTRVGTEAFF.

In DNA form, the CDR3 reads TGTGCCTGGAACCGGGACAGGGGGAACACTGAAGCTTTCTTT. Translating gives CAWNRDRGNTEAFF. The chain employs TRBV30 and TRBJ1-1; 10 bases align to TRBD1. The CDR3 is 14 amino acids. V dropped 4 bases and J dropped 1; count of bases not matched to a gene: 3. The germline V gene has CDR1 GTSNPN and CDR2 SVGIG (reference sequence). The complete variable domain, with remaining parts taken from reference TRBV30 and TRBJ1-1, reads SQTIHQWPATLVQPVGSPLSLECTVEGTSNPNLYWYRQAAGRGLQLLFYSVGIGQISSEVPQNLSASRPQDRQFILSSKKLLLSDSGFYLCAWNRDRGNTEAFFGQGTRLTVV.

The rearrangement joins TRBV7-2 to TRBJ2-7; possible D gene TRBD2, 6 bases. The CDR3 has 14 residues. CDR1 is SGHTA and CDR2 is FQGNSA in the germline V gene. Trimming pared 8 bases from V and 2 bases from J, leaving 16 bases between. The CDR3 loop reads CASWGGWGAYEQYF. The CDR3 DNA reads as TGTGCCAGCTGGGGAGGCTGGGGAGCCTACGAGCAGTACTTC.

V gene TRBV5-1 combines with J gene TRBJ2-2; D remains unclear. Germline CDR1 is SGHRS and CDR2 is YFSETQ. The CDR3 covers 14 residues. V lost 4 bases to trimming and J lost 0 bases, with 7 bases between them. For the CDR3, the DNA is TGCGCCAGCAGCGAACCCTCGAACACCGGGGAGCTGTTTTTT. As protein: CASSEPSNTGELFF.

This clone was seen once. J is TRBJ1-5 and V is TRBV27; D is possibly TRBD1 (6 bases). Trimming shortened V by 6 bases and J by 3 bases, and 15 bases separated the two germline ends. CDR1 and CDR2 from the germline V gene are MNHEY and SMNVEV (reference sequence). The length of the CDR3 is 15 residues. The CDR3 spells CASSPLQGLNQPQHF. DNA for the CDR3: TGTGCCAGCAGCCCATTACAGGGCCTCAATCAGCCCCAGCATTTT.

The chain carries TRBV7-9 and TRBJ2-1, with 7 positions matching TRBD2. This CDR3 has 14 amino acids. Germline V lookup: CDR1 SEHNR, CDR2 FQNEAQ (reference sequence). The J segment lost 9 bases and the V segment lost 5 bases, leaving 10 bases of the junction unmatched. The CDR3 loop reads CASSPGLPSIEQFF. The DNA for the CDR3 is TGTGCCAGCAGCCCGGGACTACCTTCGATTGAGCAGTTCTTC.

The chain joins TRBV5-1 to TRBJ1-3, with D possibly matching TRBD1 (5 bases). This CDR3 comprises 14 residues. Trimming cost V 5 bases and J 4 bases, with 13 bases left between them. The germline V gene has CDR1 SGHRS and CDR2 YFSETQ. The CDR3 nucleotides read TGCGCCAGCAGTCCCGGGACCCGAGGAAACACCATATATTTT. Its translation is CASSPGTRGNTIYF.

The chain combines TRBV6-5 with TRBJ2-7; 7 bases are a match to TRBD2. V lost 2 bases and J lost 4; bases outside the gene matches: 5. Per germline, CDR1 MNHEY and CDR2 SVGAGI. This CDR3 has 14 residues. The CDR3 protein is CASSYMGGGYEQYF. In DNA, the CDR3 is TGTGCCAGCAGTTACATGGGGGGGGGATACGAGCAGTACTTC.

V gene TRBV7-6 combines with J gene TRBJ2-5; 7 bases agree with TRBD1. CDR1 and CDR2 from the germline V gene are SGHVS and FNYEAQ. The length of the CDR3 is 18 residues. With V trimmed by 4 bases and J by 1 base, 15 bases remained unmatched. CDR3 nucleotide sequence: TGTGCCAGCAGCTCCAACCCCAGGGAACAGGGGTCCCAAGAGACCCAGTACTTC. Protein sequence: CASSSNPREQGSQETQYF.

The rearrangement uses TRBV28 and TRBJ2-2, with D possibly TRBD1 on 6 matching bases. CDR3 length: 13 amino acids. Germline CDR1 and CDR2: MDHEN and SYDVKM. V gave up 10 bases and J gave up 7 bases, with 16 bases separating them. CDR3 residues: CATRKGVHGELFF. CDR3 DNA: TGTGCCACGCGTAAGGGGGTACACGGGGAGCTGTTTTTT.

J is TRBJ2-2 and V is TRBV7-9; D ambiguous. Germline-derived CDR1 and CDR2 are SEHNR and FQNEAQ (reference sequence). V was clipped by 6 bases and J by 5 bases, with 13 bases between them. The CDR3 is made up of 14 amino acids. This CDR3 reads CASSPRALTGELFF. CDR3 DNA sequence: TGTGCCAGCAGTCCTAGGGCCCTGACCGGGGAGCTGTTTTTT.

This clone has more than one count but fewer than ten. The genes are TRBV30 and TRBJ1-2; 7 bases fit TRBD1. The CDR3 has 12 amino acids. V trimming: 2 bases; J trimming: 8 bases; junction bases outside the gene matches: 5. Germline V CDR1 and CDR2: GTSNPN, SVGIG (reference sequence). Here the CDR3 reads CAWSSTGIGYTF. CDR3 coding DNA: TGTGCCTGGAGTTCGACAGGGATCGGCTACACCTTC.

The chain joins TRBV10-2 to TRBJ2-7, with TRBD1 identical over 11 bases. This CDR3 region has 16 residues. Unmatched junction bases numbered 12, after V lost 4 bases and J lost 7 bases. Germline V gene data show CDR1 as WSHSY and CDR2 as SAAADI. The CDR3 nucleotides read TGCGCCAGCAGTGGAGGACTAGGACAGGGGGCGGGAGAGCAGTACTTC. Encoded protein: CASSGGLGQGAGEQYF.

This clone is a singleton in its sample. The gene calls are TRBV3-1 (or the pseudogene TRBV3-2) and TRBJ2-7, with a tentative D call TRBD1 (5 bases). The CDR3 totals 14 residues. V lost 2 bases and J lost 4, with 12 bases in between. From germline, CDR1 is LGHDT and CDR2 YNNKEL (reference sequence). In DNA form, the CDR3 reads TGTGCCAGCAGCCAAAATCACCAGGGATACGAGCAGTACTTC. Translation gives CASSQNHQGYEQYF.

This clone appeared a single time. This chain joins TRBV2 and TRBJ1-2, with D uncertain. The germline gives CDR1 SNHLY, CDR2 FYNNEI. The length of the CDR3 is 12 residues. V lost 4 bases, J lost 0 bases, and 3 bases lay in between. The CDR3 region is CASSVSNYGYTF. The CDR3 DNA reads TGTGCCAGCAGTGTATCTAACTATGGCTACACCTTC.

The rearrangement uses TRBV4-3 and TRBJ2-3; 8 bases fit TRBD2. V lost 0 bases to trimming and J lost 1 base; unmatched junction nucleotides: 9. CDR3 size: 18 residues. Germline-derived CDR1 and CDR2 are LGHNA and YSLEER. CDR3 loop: CASSQELVAGPRTDTQYF. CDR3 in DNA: TGCGCCAGCAGCCAAGAGTTAGTAGCGGGGCCTCGCACAGATACGCAGTATTTT.

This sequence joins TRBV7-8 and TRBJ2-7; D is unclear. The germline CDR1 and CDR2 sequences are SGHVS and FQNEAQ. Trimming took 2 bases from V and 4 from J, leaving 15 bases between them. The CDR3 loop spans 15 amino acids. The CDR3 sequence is CASSLSNWDFYEQYF. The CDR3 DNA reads TGTGCCAGCAGCTTATCGAACTGGGATTTTTACGAGCAGTACTTC.